These T cell receptor beta chains were read from a single sample in a study of T-cell reconstitution after alpha-beta-depleted transplantation in children. TCRdb re-called the PCR reads through MiXCR, storing one row per CDR3 protein. The data show some 500,000 distinct CDR3 sequences, around 18% seen once. This specimen consisted of PBMCs from the stem cell graft donor, obtained from the stem cell graft. The receptors stem from a human donor who donated a stem cell graft to a child with acute lymphoblastic leukemia. CDR3s include the opening cysteine and the closing phenylalanine or tryptophan.

v_gene	j_gene	CDR3aa
TRBV7-8	TRBJ2-7	CASSLSSAGDYEQYF
TRBV18	TRBJ1-4	CASSPRGGGRNEKLFF
TRBV5-1	TRBJ2-3	CASSSGPNPGADTQYF
TRBV5-1	TRBJ2-1	CASSAGLAGPEQFF
TRBV5-1	TRBJ2-5	CASSYLTSGTQETQYF
TRBV12-3/TRBV12-4	TRBJ2-7	CASSLTSGTSEQYF
TRBV6-2/TRBV6-3	TRBJ1-1	CASSYLQGNTEAFF
TRBV6-5	TRBJ1-1	CASRGSKAFF
TRBV15	TRBJ2-5	CATSRWGTGETQYF
TRBV4-1	TRBJ2-4	CASSQDSSLNIQYF
TRBV4-1	TRBJ2-5	CASSQDRGSPAQYF
TRBV20-1	TRBJ2-1	CSAREGKGLAASYNEQFF
TRBV12-3/TRBV12-4	TRBJ2-3	CASNRGSTDTQYF
TRBV5-1	TRBJ1-1	CASSLTAGTEAFF
TRBV5-1	TRBJ2-2	CASTRRPNTGELFF
TRBV5-6	TRBJ2-7	CASSSPGQIYEQYF
TRBV20-1	TRBJ1-3	CSARGGISGNTIYF
TRBV29-1	TRBJ2-5	CSAWGPKETQYF
TRBV4-1	TRBJ2-7	CASSQDPGLDLEQYF
TRBV7-8	TRBJ2-1	CASSVVSSSYNEQFF
TRBV19	TRBJ2-4	CASSTWTVDIQYF
TRBV5-1	TRBJ1-1	CASGGRGMNTEAFF
TRBV6-1	TRBJ2-1	CASNGAVVTSGSDEQFF
TRBV11-3	TRBJ1-2	CASTRDRTTYGYTF
TRBV5-6	TRBJ2-1	CASSLRSQGNFYNEQFF
TRBV12-3/TRBV12-4	TRBJ1-2	CASRDGLNYGYTF
TRBV10-1	TRBJ2-5	CASSDTGDQYF
TRBV20-1	TRBJ2-1	CSASGLAGDLFSYNEQFF
TRBV6-1	TRBJ2-7	CASSPLPSGYEQYF
TRBV20-1	TRBJ2-3	CSASGGQRSTDTQYF
TRBV12-3/TRBV12-4	TRBJ2-1	CASSFGSLAGSQFF
TRBV14	TRBJ2-7	CASSHGTSGIEQYF
TRBV12-3/TRBV12-4	TRBJ2-1	CASSLSGRGHEQFF
TRBV29-1	TRBJ2-1	CSVELATSGSSYNEQFF
TRBV10-1	TRBJ2-7	CASSSRRGAYEQYF
TRBV20-1	TRBJ2-3	CSARTPGRWYF
TRBV27	TRBJ1-5	CASSPKFGTDGNQPQHF
TRBV6-2/TRBV6-3	TRBJ2-1	CASSSAEWTSGRENEQFF
TRBV14	TRBJ2-1	CASSQAIGGSYNEQFF
TRBV29-1	TRBJ1-1	CSVARGTTEAFF
TRBV9	TRBJ2-1	CASSVSTGDYNEQFF
TRBV15	TRBJ2-5	CATSREGVRTQYF
TRBV20-1	TRBJ1-4	CSARDTNREYEKLFF
TRBV6-1	TRBJ2-3	CAIHERDFTDTQYF
TRBV30	TRBJ1-2	CAWSVPRVDANYGYTF
TRBV4-1	TRBJ2-7	CASSQGEGGIYEQYF
TRBV5-1	TRBJ1-1	CASREGVNTEAFF
TRBV29-1	TRBJ1-2	CSVETGVRDGYTF
TRBV12-3/TRBV12-4	TRBJ2-4	CASSFVGLAKNIQYF
TRBV20-1	TRBJ2-7	CSARKVFGGPYSYEQYF
TRBV3-1	TRBJ2-7	CASSQSWEQYF
TRBV4-1	TRBJ1-2	CASRLTGGEYGYTF
TRBV4-1	TRBJ2-5	CASSQVYSVETQYF
TRBV7-6	TRBJ2-7	CASSSSNSYEQYF
TRBV9	TRBJ2-6	CASSVDGGSSGANVLTF
TRBV18	TRBJ1-5	CASSPLSGRGNQPQHF
TRBV10-3	TRBJ2-1	CAINGDRNEQFF
TRBV6-5	TRBJ2-3	CASRRTSSASTDTQYF
TRBV7-9	TRBJ2-7	CASSLSPRPTDEQYF
TRBV6-1	TRBJ1-2	CASRKDREVNYGYTF